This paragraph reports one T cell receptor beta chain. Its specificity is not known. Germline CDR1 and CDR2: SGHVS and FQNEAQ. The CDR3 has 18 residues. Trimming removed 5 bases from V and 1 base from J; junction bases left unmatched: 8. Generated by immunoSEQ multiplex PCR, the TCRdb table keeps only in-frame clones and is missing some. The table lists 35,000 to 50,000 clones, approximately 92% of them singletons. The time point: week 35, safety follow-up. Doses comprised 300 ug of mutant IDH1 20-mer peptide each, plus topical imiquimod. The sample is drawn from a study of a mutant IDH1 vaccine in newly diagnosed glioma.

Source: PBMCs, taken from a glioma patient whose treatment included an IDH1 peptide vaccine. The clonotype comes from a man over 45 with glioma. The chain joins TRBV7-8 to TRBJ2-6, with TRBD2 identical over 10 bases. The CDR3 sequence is CASSKPGLASSGANVLTF. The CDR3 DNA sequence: TGTGCCAGCAGCAAACCGGGACTAGCGTCGTCTGGGGCCAACGTCCTGACTTTC.